These 29 T cell receptor beta chains originate from one sample sequenced in a study of blood T cell repertoires in COVID-19. Measured with immunoSEQ multiplex PCR; TCRdb has only the in-frame clones, and not every one. The data hold fewer than 350,000 clones, with about four fifths observed a single time. Sequencing was done on a sample of peripheral blood. Source of these receptors: a woman aged 55-70 years with active or convalescent COVID-19.

The chain couples TRBV6-5 to TRBJ2-7; 7 bases line up with TRBD1. There are 13 residues in the CDR3. The V and J ends lost 8 bases and 2 bases, in that order; junction bases with no gene match: 6. Germline V gene lookup returns CDR1 MNHEY and CDR2 SVGAGI. CDR3 sequence: CASGQGQTYEQYF. The CDR3 DNA is TGTGCCAGCGGCCAGGGACAGACCTACGAGCAGTACTTC.

Note on this clone: Other DNA sequences in the same sample also yield this CDR3. The CDR3 nucleotides are TGTGCCAGCAGCTTGCGCCCGGCAACTAATGAAAAACTGTTTTTT. As protein: CASSLRPATNEKLFF. The V and J genes are TRBV7-3 and TRBJ1-4; D gene uncertain. The CDR3 sequence is 15 residues long. The V gene lost 3 bases and the J gene lost 0 bases, with 8 bases spanning the gap. Germline V gives CDR1 SGHTA, CDR2 FQGTGA.

The chain has TRBV19 and TRBJ1-2; no clear D gene. Between the trimmed V and J ends, which lost 6 bases and 8 bases, there was a span of 22 bases. The CDR3 totals 15 residues. The germline gives CDR1 LNHDA, CDR2 SQIVND (reference sequence). In DNA, the CDR3 is TGTGCCAGTAGCCCCTCTGTCGGGAGGCAAGAGGGCTACACCTTC. This encodes CASSPSVGRQEGYTF. The entire variable domain, with the rest obtained from reference TRBV19 and TRBJ1-2, is as follows: DGGITQSPKYLFRKEGQNVTLSCEQNLNHDAMYWYRQDPGQGLRLIYYSQIVNDFQKGDIAEGYSVSREKKESFPLTVTSAQKNPTAFYLCASSPSVGRQEGYTFGSGTRLTVV.

The chain has TRBV7-9 and TRBJ2-7; 7 nucleotides match TRBD2. J gave up 5 bases and V 1 base, and 5 bases lay outside the gene matches. Germline V gene sequence: CDR1 SEHNR, CDR2 FQNEAQ (reference sequence). This CDR3 has 14 residues. DNA of the CDR3: TGTGCCAGCAGCTTAGTCGGGGGGACGGACGAGCAGTACTTC. This encodes CASSLVGGTDEQYF.

The rearrangement joins TRBV5-6 to TRBJ2-1; 7 bases agree with TRBD1. The CDR3 covers 18 residues. With 3 bases clipped from V and 5 bases from J, the junction kept 17 bases outside the gene matches. Germline lookup yields CDR1 SGHDT and CDR2 YYEEEE. CDR3 in amino acids: CASSYNALQGYINNEQFF. Written as DNA, the CDR3 is TGTGCCAGCAGCTATAATGCTTTACAGGGGTACATCAACAATGAGCAGTTCTTC. Full variable domain (missing parts from reference TRBV5-6 and TRBJ2-1): DAGVTQSPTHLIKTRGQQVTLRCSPKSGHDTVSWYQQALGQGPQFIFQYYEEEERQRGNFPDRFSGHQFPNYSSELNVNALLLGDSALYLCASSYNALQGYINNEQFFGPGTRLTVL.

This clone has only a few counts. V is TRBV2 and J is TRBJ2-3; TRBD2 is a possible D gene (5 bases). The V gene's germline CDR1 is SNHLY and CDR2 FYNNEI. The CDR3 consists of 16 residues. V lost 4 bases and J 4 bases, leaving 18 bases between the germline ends. The CDR3 coding sequence is TGTGCCAGCAGTGGAGCAGGCGGCGGGTACGCAGATACGCAGTATTTT. Translated, it gives CASSGAGGGYADTQYF.

V is TRBV6-5 and J is TRBJ2-2, with 7 bases fitting TRBD1. There are 13 residues in the CDR3. Germline-derived CDR1 and CDR2 are MNHEY and SVGAGI. V lost 11 bases and J lost 0; bases outside the gene matches: 3. CDR3 bases: TGTGCCGGAGGACAGGCGAACACCGGGGAGCTGTTTTTT. Protein sequence: CAGGQANTGELFF.

The rearrangement links TRBV7-8 to TRBJ1-1, with TRBD1 identical over 7 bases. This CDR3 has 12 residues. CDR1 and CDR2 (germline): SGHVS, FQNEAQ. J was trimmed by 7 bases and V by 5 bases; bases with no gene match: 4. CDR3 loop: CASSRRTGEAFF. DNA of the CDR3: TGTGCCAGCAGCCGTAGGACAGGTGAAGCTTTCTTT.

The V and J genes are TRBV5-8 and TRBJ2-5; D remains ambiguous. The CDR3 contains 12 residues. V was pared by 4 bases and J by 5 bases, with 9 bases between. CDR1 is SGHTS and CDR2 is YDEGEE in the germline V gene. CDR3 in DNA: TGTGCCAGCAGCCCTAGATTGGAGACCCAGTACTTC. This encodes CASSPRLETQYF.

The CDR3 is CASSHQGGDTIYF. CDR3 bases: TGCGCCAGCAGCCACCAGGGAGGCGACACCATATATTTT. The rearrangement links TRBV4-3 to TRBJ1-3; D perhaps matches TRBD1 (5 bases). This CDR3 has 13 amino acids. Germline V gene lookup returns CDR1 LGHNA and CDR2 YSLEER. V was cut by 3 bases and J by 8 bases, with 11 bases left in between.

This clone was seen many times. This chain connects TRBV6-6 to TRBJ1-6; TRBD1 agrees at 11 bases. V shed 11 bases and J 8 bases; nucleotides not matched to a gene: 5. The CDR3 length is 13 residues. Per germline, CDR1 MNHNY and CDR2 SVGAGI (reference sequence). The CDR3 protein is CAARTGGDSPLHF. The CDR3 DNA reads TGTGCCGCCCGGACAGGGGGCGATTCACCCCTCCACTTT.

This rearrangement joins TRBV6-2 or TRBV6-3 to TRBJ2-1, with 11 bases aligning to TRBD2. Germline-derived CDR1 and CDR2 are MNHEY and SVGEGT. This CDR3 has 16 amino acids. V lost 1 base and J lost 8; bases outside the gene matches: 7. The CDR3 nucleotides are TGTGCCAGCAGTTACTTCCCTAGCGGGGGGTTGGATGAGCAGTTCTTC. Amino acid sequence: CASSYFPSGGLDEQFF.

The chain combines TRBV7-2 with TRBJ2-3, with D possibly being TRBD2 (5 bases). V lost 5 bases to trimming and J lost 0 bases, with 9 bases between them. The germline V gene encodes CDR1 SGHTA and CDR2 FQGNSA. There are 14 residues in the CDR3. In DNA, the CDR3 is TGTGCCAGCAGCGAAGGACTGAGCACAGATACGCAGTATTTT. This codes for CASSEGLSTDTQYF.

The rearrangement joins TRBV3-1 (or the pseudogene TRBV3-2) to TRBJ2-3; D is possibly TRBD1 (5 bases). Per the germline V gene, CDR1 is LGHDT and CDR2 is YNNKEL (reference sequence). The CDR3 length is 12 residues. V dropped 3 bases and J dropped 4 bases, with 5 bases sitting between them. The CDR3 DNA reads TGTGCCAGCAGCCACAGGGCAGATACGCAGTATTTT. This codes for CASSHRADTQYF.

This chain joins TRBV12-3 or TRBV12-4 and TRBJ1-2; D unresolved. This CDR3 region has 13 residues. V was pared by 5 bases and J by 4 bases, with 11 bases between. CDR3 in DNA: TGTGCCAGCAGTGGAGAGGTCGGCTATGGCTACACCTTC. Its translation: CASSGEVGYGYTF.

As to this clone: The junction departs from the called germline gene at one end, perhaps through a read error. This chain's CDR3 is CSVETGAYDYTF. CDR3 nucleotide sequence: TGCAGCGTTGAAACAGGGGCGTATGACTACACCTTC. V is TRBV29-1 and J is TRBJ1-2; 7 nucleotides agree with TRBD1. Germline CDR1 SQVTM, CDR2 ANQGSEA. This CDR3 contains 12 residues.

The V call is TRBV12-3 or TRBV12-4, the J call TRBJ1-1; D unresolved. CDR3 length equals 12 residues. Trimming shortened V by 7 bases and J by 5 bases, and 11 bases separated the two germline ends. The CDR3 DNA follows: TGTGCCAGCACCCCCGGGTGGACTGAAGCTTTCTTT. This codes for CASTPGWTEAFF.

The gene calls are TRBV6-1 and TRBJ2-1; D may be TRBD2 (6 bases). The CDR3 is 15 amino acids. The germline V gene has CDR1 MNHNS and CDR2 SASEGT. Trimming stripped 3 bases from V and 4 bases from J, with 13 bases between. In DNA form, the CDR3 reads TGTGCCAGCAGTGATAAATCGGGGGATTACAATGAGCAGTTCTTC. Amino acids: CASSDKSGDYNEQFF.

This clone appeared a single time. The chain combines TRBV28 with TRBJ2-3, with D possibly being TRBD2 (5 bases). CDR3 length equals 14 residues. V lost 4 bases and J 5 bases, leaving 13 bases between the germline ends. Germline V gene sequence: CDR1 MDHEN, CDR2 SYDVKM. CDR3 DNA sequence: TGTGCCAGCAGTTCCCCGGGGATACTAGATACGCAGTATTTT. It is translated as CASSSPGILDTQYF.

V is TRBV19 and J is TRBJ1-6; D is unclear. The germline V and J ends were trimmed by 5 bases and 0 bases, with 8 bases remaining between them. Germline V gives CDR1 LNHDA, CDR2 SQIVND (reference sequence). The CDR3 runs to 15 residues. In DNA form, the CDR3 reads TGTGCCAGTAGTCCTAGCCTCTCCTATAATTCACCCCTCCACTTT. Translating gives CASSPSLSYNSPLHF.

DNA of the CDR3: TGTGCCAGCAGCGCACAGGGGAACACCGGGGAGCTGTTTTTT. Its protein product is CASSAQGNTGELFF. V and J are TRBV7-2 and TRBJ2-2, with D perhaps matching TRBD1 (6 bases). The length of the CDR3 is 14 residues. Deletions cut 5 bases from V and 1 base from J, with 8 bases between. CDR1 and CDR2 (germline): SGHTA, FQGNSA.

The chain has TRBV29-1 and TRBJ1-2; no clear D. V lost 3 bases and J lost 6, with 8 bases in between. The CDR3 covers 11 residues. Germline V gene sequence: CDR1 SQVTM, CDR2 ANQGSEA. This CDR3 is CSVEGGNGYTF. The DNA of the CDR3 is TGCAGCGTTGAGGGAGGGAATGGCTACACCTTC.

The chain combines TRBV7-9 with TRBJ1-2, with TRBD1 matching 7 bases. The J segment lost 2 bases and the V segment lost 2 bases, leaving 5 bases of the junction unmatched. The CDR3 is 15 residues long. CDR1 is SEHNR and CDR2 is FQNEAQ in the germline V gene (reference sequence). CDR3 bases: TGTGCCAGCAGCTTATTGGCAGGGGGGAACTATGGCTACACCTTC. This encodes CASSLLAGGNYGYTF.

J is TRBJ2-3 and V is TRBV2, with D maybe TRBD1 (6 bases). The germline V gene has CDR1 SNHLY and CDR2 FYNNEI. Trimming shortened V by 6 bases and J by 2 bases, and 18 bases separated the two germline ends. The CDR3 contains 16 residues. The CDR3 spells CASSPMGAGITDTQYF. The CDR3 bases are TGTGCCAGCAGCCCGATGGGGGCAGGAATCACAGATACGCAGTATTTT.

This chain links TRBV6-5 with TRBJ2-3, with TRBD1 matching over 7 bases. The ends lost 8 bases at V and 2 bases at J; junction bases unmatched: 10. Per germline, CDR1 MNHEY and CDR2 SVGAGI. The CDR3 sequence is 15 residues long. Here the CDR3 DNA reads TGTGCCAGCGCACGGGAAACAGGGGCCACAGATACGCAGTATTTT. Translated: CASARETGATDTQYF.

V is TRBV3-1 (or the pseudogene TRBV3-2) and J is TRBJ2-1; 12 positions agree with TRBD2. This CDR3 is built from 15 residues. Germline CDR1 LGHDT, CDR2 YNNKEL (reference sequence). V lost 3 bases and J lost 8; bases outside the gene matches: 5. The CDR3 DNA sequence: TGTGCCAGCAGCCATCCTAGCGGGGGGGCTTATGAGCAGTTCTTC. Its protein is CASSHPSGGAYEQFF.

The V gene is TRBV5-1, the J gene TRBJ1-2, with 7 bases aligning to TRBD1. Germline V CDR1 and CDR2: SGHRS, YFSETQ. The length of the CDR3 is 14 residues. The J segment lost 4 bases and the V segment lost 5 bases, leaving 8 bases of the junction unmatched. CDR3 sequence: CASSTGQGGYGYTF. The DNA for the CDR3 is TGCGCCAGCAGTACAGGCCAGGGGGGCTATGGCTACACCTTC.

The V and J genes are TRBV3-1 (or the pseudogene TRBV3-2) and TRBJ1-6; D not resolved. CDR1 LGHDT and CDR2 YNNKEL come from the germline V gene (reference sequence). V was trimmed by 3 bases and J by 10 bases, leaving 16 bases between them. The CDR3 spans 15 residues. The CDR3 nucleotides are TGTGCCAGCAGCCACACTCCCTACTCCTGCTCACCCCTCCACTTT. Its protein product is CASSHTPYSCSPLHF.

The rearrangement links TRBV19 to TRBJ2-3; 9 bases match TRBD2. The V gene end was trimmed by 2 bases and the J gene end by 6 bases; junction bases not matched to a gene: 9. This CDR3 is 16 amino acids long. The germline gives CDR1 LNHDA, CDR2 SQIVND (reference sequence). CDR3 protein: CASSIRSGTSIDTQYF. CDR3 coding DNA: TGTGCCAGTAGTATAAGGTCGGGGACTAGCATTGATACGCAGTATTTT.